Each of the 8 T cell receptor beta chains below was sequenced from the same sample in a study of vaccination effects on CD4 cells after COVID-19. After less than 11 days in culture, the CD4+ T cells were isolated. Each participant received a vaccine that was either BNT162b2 or mRNA-1273, given as two doses. Clones were sequenced by immunoSEQ multiplex PCR, and TCRdb holds only the in-frame ones, with some missing. Here the sample spans around 66,000 clones, roughly 74% being singletons. No antigens are known for them. The sample consisted of CD4+ T cells from PBMCs cultured without peptide, taken after COVID-19 vaccination. The receptors come from a human donor who received a COVID-19 vaccine.

The J gene is TRBJ2-3, the V gene TRBV5-5; weak D call: TRBD2 (6 bases). CDR1 and CDR2 from the germline V gene are SGHKS and YYEKEE (reference sequence). The CDR3 is 16 amino acids. V lost 0 bases, J lost 4 bases, and 15 bases lay in between. The CDR3 nucleotides read TGTGCCAGCAGCTTGGACGTGTTTTCGGGGGCAGATACGCAGTATTTT. This codes for CASSLDVFSGADTQYF.

The DNA of the CDR3 is TGTGCCAGCAGTTACTATGGGGGCGGCGATGGCTACACCTTC. Protein sequence: CASSYYGGGDGYTF. The genes are TRBV6-6 and TRBJ1-2; a weak D match, TRBD1 (6 bases). V was cut by 1 base and J by 6 bases, with 12 bases left in between. The CDR3 extends over 14 amino acids. Germline V gene sequence: CDR1 MNHNY, CDR2 SVGAGI (reference sequence).

This rearrangement joins TRBV5-6 to TRBJ2-6; D is ambiguous. V dropped 3 bases and J dropped 2 bases, with 9 bases sitting between them. Germline V CDR1 and CDR2: SGHDT, YYEEEE. This CDR3 is 15 amino acids long. CDR3 sequence reads: CASSSMGTGANVLTF. The CDR3 nucleotides are TGTGCCAGCAGCTCGATGGGAACTGGGGCCAACGTCCTGACTTTC.

This clone was seen more than once but under ten times. The genes are TRBV30 and TRBJ1-3; D may be TRBD1 (6 bases). The CDR3 has 17 amino acids. Trimming pared 4 bases from V and 0 bases from J, leaving 19 bases between. The V gene's germline CDR1 is GTSNPN and CDR2 SVGIG (reference sequence). CDR3 nucleotides: TGTGCCTGGAAAAGGGGGGGACCATCTTCCTCTGGAAACACCATATATTTT. Its translation is CAWKRGGPSSSGNTIYF.

The chain employs TRBV5-8 and TRBJ1-1, with D tentatively TRBD1 (6 bases). CDR3 size: 14 residues. The germline CDR1 and CDR2 sequences are SGHTS and YDEGEE. V lost 7 bases to trimming and J lost 8 bases, with 21 bases between them. This chain's CDR3 is CASPVWGDKREAFF. DNA for the CDR3: TGTGCCAGCCCTGTTTGGGGGGACAAAAGAGAAGCTTTCTTT.

The chain is built from TRBV2 and TRBJ1-2; D unresolved. Trimming stripped 3 bases from V and 7 bases from J, with 15 bases between. CDR1 SNHLY and CDR2 FYNNEI come from the germline V gene. This CDR3 spans 14 amino acids. The CDR3 region has the DNA TGTGCCAGCAGTGAGTTCCAAAAGGAAGGTGGCTACACCTTC. Amino acid sequence: CASSEFQKEGGYTF.

The V call is TRBV30, the J call TRBJ1-2; possible D gene TRBD1, 6 bases. Germline CDR1 is GTSNPN and CDR2 is SVGIG (reference sequence). The CDR3 contains 12 residues. V dropped 3 bases and J dropped 3 bases, with 8 bases sitting between them. CDR3 sequence: CAWSGQHYGYTF. CDR3 coding DNA: TGTGCCTGGAGCGGACAGCACTATGGCTACACCTTC.

V and J are TRBV6-2 or TRBV6-3 and TRBJ2-7; possible D gene TRBD2, 5 bases. Trimming cost V 0 bases and J 4 bases, with 10 bases left between them. Germline CDR1 reads MNHEY; CDR2 reads SVGEGT. The CDR3 contains 14 residues. The CDR3: CASSYSGGSYEQYV. DNA of the CDR3: TGTGCCAGCAGTTACTCAGGCGGGTCTTACGAGCAGTACGTC.